This T cell receptor (beta chain) was captured in a study of blood T cell repertoires in COVID-19. Background on the study: The United States, Italy and Spain supplied acute and convalescent COVID-19 samples. In each case, the material was cDNA or gDNA derived from T cells, B-cell-depleted T cells, or PBMCs.

Original data processing: Reference gene primer amplification in the assay estimated nucleated cell counts. Some clones are missing from TCRdb's copy, which holds only in-frame ones; the method was immunoSEQ multiplex PCR. V and J calls and clone size are those listed in that table; D and trimming were worked out from the DNA. This sample carries under 250,000 clones, almost 85% of them seen once, and the ten largest clones take less than 8%. The clonotype was recovered from a woman between 50 and 59 years old with active or convalescent COVID-19. Material for sequencing was peripheral blood.

CDR3 nucleotide sequence: TGTGCCAGCTCACCACTAGCGGGAGGACTGGAGACCCAGTACTTC. This codes for CASSPLAGGLETQYF. This chain connects TRBV18 to TRBJ2-5; 10 bases are a match to TRBD2. V was pared by 1 base and J by 5 bases, with 4 bases of the junction left unmatched. CDR3 size: 15 residues. Germline CDR1 and CDR2: KGHSH and LQKENI. The variable domain in full, with the rest retrieved from reference TRBV18 and TRBJ2-5, is NAGVMQNPRHLVRRRGQEARLRCSPMKGHSHVYWYRQLPEEGLKFMVYLQKENIIDESGMPKERFSAEFPKEGPSILRIQQVVRGDSAAYFCASSPLAGGLETQYFGPGTRLLVL.